The source of this T cell receptor (beta chain) is a study of blood T cell repertoires in COVID-19. Study as a whole: Sites across the United States, Italy and Spain contributed samples from acute and convalescent COVID-19. T cells, B-cell-depleted T cells, or PBMCs provided the cDNA or gDNA that served as material.

Authors' methods: Amplification from reference gene primers served as the basis for estimated nucleated cell counts. Clones were read by immunoSEQ multiplex PCR, and TCRdb kept only the in-frame ones, dropping some. Clone size and V and J calls were adopted from that table, with D and trimming inferred from the DNA. Found here are about 71,000 clones, 90% of them singletons; the top ten hold approximately 5%. J gave up 5 bases and V 3 bases, and 5 bases lay outside the gene matches. Per germline, CDR1 SGHTA and CDR2 FQGNSA. The CDR3 length is 14 residues. Sequenced material: peripheral blood. The clonotype comes from a woman between 18 and 29 years old with acute or convalescent COVID-19. The rearrangement uses TRBV7-2 and TRBJ2-3, with 7 bases matching TRBD1. The CDR3 here is CASSLFPGGDTQYF. Here the CDR3 DNA reads TGTGCCAGCAGCTTGTTTCCAGGGGGAGATACGCAGTATTTT.